This T cell receptor (beta chain) emerged from a study of T cell changes during pregnancy in multiple sclerosis. Germline V gene sequence: CDR1 SNHLY, CDR2 FYNNEI. CDR3 length: 14 residues. The V gene end was trimmed by 8 bases and the J gene end by 6 bases; junction bases not matched to a gene: 9. This clone was recorded once. Sequencing was performed with immunoSEQ multiplex PCR; in TCRdb, only in-frame clones are kept and a portion is missing. The sample includes over 50,000 clones, more than 75% of them seen just once. This chain joins TRBV2 and TRBJ1-5; TRBD1 agrees at 8 bases. Sequences were obtained from peripheral blood from another person, used as feeder cells. The clonotype comes from a human donor whose cells served as feeder cells for cultures in a pregnancy study. CDR3 DNA sequence: TGTGCCAGCGGAAGACAGGGGCAAAGTCAGCCCCAGCATTTT. The encoded protein is CASGRQGQSQPQHF.